The next 3 T cell receptor beta chains were all read from a single sample in a study of blood T cell repertoires in COVID-19. Using immunoSEQ multiplex PCR, the repertoire was profiled, and TCRdb retains in-frame clones only, with some absent. The sample records more than 140,000 clones, around 83% being singletons. Sequenced: peripheral blood. The receptors come from a human donor in a cohort sampled during active COVID-19.

V and J are TRBV29-1 and TRBJ2-2; weak D call: TRBD2 (6 bases). Between the trimmed V and J ends, which lost 4 bases and 4 bases, there was a span of 13 bases. CDR1 and CDR2 from the germline V gene are SQVTM and ANQGSEA. This CDR3 is 14 amino acids long. The CDR3 nucleotides are TGCAGCGTTGCCAACAGGCGGGGCACCGGGGAGCTGTTTTTT. Its protein is CSVANRRGTGELFF.

The chain has TRBV2 and TRBJ1-6, with D unclear. Germline values: CDR1 SNHLY, CDR2 FYNNEI. V lost 3 bases and J 4 bases, leaving 4 bases between the germline ends. This CDR3 spans 13 amino acids. The CDR3 here is CASSDRYNSPLHF. CDR3 sequence (DNA): TGTGCCAGCAGTGATCGGTATAATTCACCCCTCCACTTT.

This clone was observed a handful of times. This chain connects TRBV18 to TRBJ1-6, with a tentative D call TRBD1 (6 bases). The CDR3 is made up of 14 amino acids. CDR1 and CDR2 from the germline V gene are KGHSH and LQKENI. Trimming cost V 3 bases and J 7 bases, with 10 bases left between them. The CDR3 protein is CASSPRDNNSPLHF. The DNA of the CDR3 is TGTGCCAGCTCACCCCGGGACAACAATTCACCCCTCCACTTT.